Shown below are 30 T cell receptor beta chains from a single sample sequenced in a study of a mutant IDH1 vaccine in newly diagnosed glioma. Profiled with immunoSEQ multiplex PCR; TCRdb holds only in-frame clones, not every one. This table has tens of thousands of clones, roughly 83% appearing once. As to time point: week 35, safety follow-up. Vaccination comprised doses that each held 300 ug of mutant IDH1 20-mer peptide, plus topical imiquimod. No cognate antigen is known for these TCRs. This material consisted of PBMCs, taken from a glioma patient whose treatment included an IDH1 peptide vaccine. These receptors came from a man younger than 35 with glioma.

The gene calls are TRBV29-1 and TRBJ2-7; either TRBD1 or TRBD2 may supply D (5 bases each). The V gene's germline CDR1 is SQVTM and CDR2 ANQGSEA. The CDR3 consists of 15 residues. The V end was cut by 5 bases, the J end by 2 bases, with 19 bases between. CDR3 sequence (DNA): TGCAGCGTTTCGATCCTCCGGGACGGTGCCTACGAGCAGTACTTC. Its protein is CSVSILRDGAYEQYF.

This chain connects TRBV19 to TRBJ1-4; no definite D call. Germline V CDR1 and CDR2: LNHDA, SQIVND (reference sequence). V lost 1 base and J lost 0, with 9 bases in between. This CDR3 is built from 16 residues. The CDR3 reads CASSIGPGTTNEKLFF. DNA for the CDR3: TGTGCCAGTAGTATAGGCCCAGGAACAACTAATGAAAAACTGTTTTTT.

The chain couples TRBV13 to TRBJ1-3; D is undetermined. Germline V lookup: CDR1 PRHDT, CDR2 FYEKMQ (reference sequence). The V gene lost 2 bases and the J gene lost 1 base, with 6 bases spanning the gap. The CDR3 spans 14 residues. CDR3 loop: CASSLKGSGNTIYF. For the CDR3, the DNA is TGTGCCAGCAGCTTAAAGGGATCTGGAAACACCATATATTTT.

Worth noting for this clone: A junction end diverges from the germline sequence, so it may reflect a read error. The V gene is TRBV4-3, the J gene TRBJ2-1, with 12 bases that match TRBD2. Germline values: CDR1 LGHNA, CDR2 YSLEER. This CDR3 is 19 amino acids long. The CDR3 sequence: CASSQDIGLAGISYNEQFF. The DNA for the CDR3 is TGCGCCAGCAGTCAAGATATAGGACTAGCGGGGATCTCCTACAATGAGCAGTTCTTC.

This clone was seen more than once but under ten times. The chain combines TRBV4-3 with TRBJ1-5; D might be TRBD1 (6 bases). This CDR3 spans 14 amino acids. CDR1 and CDR2 from the germline V gene are LGHNA and YSLEER. The V end was cut by 0 bases, the J end by 6 bases, with 9 bases between. The CDR3 loop reads CASSQETGLQPQHF. The CDR3 DNA follows: TGCGCCAGCAGCCAAGAAACAGGGCTTCAGCCCCAGCATTTT.

In nucleotides, the CDR3 is TGTGCCAGCCTCCCTGGGGGGGGCCCTCAGCCCCAGCATTTT. Protein product: CASLPGGGPQPQHF. The chain uses TRBV6-6 and TRBJ1-5, with D possibly matching TRBD1 (6 bases). Germline CDR1 reads MNHNY; CDR2 reads SVGAGI (reference sequence). V shed 8 bases and J shed 6 bases, with 17 bases lying between them. This CDR3 has 14 residues.

The chain carries TRBV29-1 and TRBJ1-1; D possibly corresponds to TRBD1 (6 bases). The CDR3 extends over 12 amino acids. Germline CDR1 reads SQVTM; CDR2 reads ANQGSEA. With 3 bases removed from V and 6 bases from J, the gap between germline ends came to 11 bases. The CDR3 loop is CSVDTGAPEAFF. DNA of the CDR3: TGCAGCGTTGACACGGGGGCGCCTGAAGCTTTCTTT.

A single count supports this clone. The rearrangement uses TRBV5-1 and TRBJ2-1; D gene unclear. This CDR3 is built from 14 residues. Germline V gene lookup returns CDR1 SGHRS and CDR2 YFSETQ. V lost 0 bases, J lost 7 bases, and 11 bases lay in between. The CDR3 protein is CASSLGLVKNEQFF. The CDR3 nucleotides are TGCGCCAGCAGCTTGGGCCTAGTCAAGAATGAGCAGTTCTTC.

As to this clone: This same CDR3 is encoded by further DNA sequences in the sample. The chain employs TRBV28 and TRBJ2-1; D gene unclear. Deletions cut 1 base from V and 4 bases from J, with 8 bases between. The CDR3 contains 14 residues. Germline CDR1 MDHEN, CDR2 SYDVKM. The CDR3 is CASSLSGTYNEQFF. The CDR3 DNA reads as TGTGCCAGCAGTTTATCCGGCACATACAATGAGCAGTTCTTC.

The V gene is TRBV5-5, the J gene TRBJ1-1; TRBD1 is a possible D gene (6 bases). The CDR3 is 17 residues long. V was clipped by 8 bases and J by 0 bases, with 23 bases between them. Germline V CDR1 and CDR2: SGHKS, YYEKEE (reference sequence). Written as DNA, the CDR3 is TGTGCCAGTTACGGGGGCGGGGGGGCGTTAATGAACACTGAAGCTTTCTTT. It encodes CASYGGGGALMNTEAFF.

The chain employs TRBV18 and TRBJ1-1; tentative D call: TRBD1 (5 bases). The V gene lost 4 bases and the J gene lost 8 bases, with 14 bases spanning the gap. Per the germline V gene, CDR1 is KGHSH and CDR2 is LQKENI. CDR3 length: 13 residues. In DNA form, the CDR3 reads TGTGCCAGCTCACTTACTGCGGGGCCCGAAGCTTTCTTT. This gives the protein CASSLTAGPEAFF.

This chain uses TRBV10-3 with TRBJ2-7; D is undetermined. CDR3 size: 15 residues. The germline V gene encodes CDR1 ENHRY and CDR2 SYGVKD. Trimming took 6 bases from V and 0 from J, leaving 15 bases between them. In DNA, the CDR3 is TGTGCCATCAGCCCCGCACTATCGGCCTCCTACGAGCAGTACTTC. Amino acid sequence: CAISPALSASYEQYF.

The J gene is TRBJ1-2, the V gene TRBV7-2, with TRBD1 identical over 7 bases. Germline CDR1 SGHTA, CDR2 FQGNSA. This CDR3 is built from 16 residues. Trimming took 5 bases from V and 3 from J; bases not matched to a gene: 12. The CDR3 loop is CASSPSTGAFYYGYTF. As DNA, the CDR3 is TGTGCCAGCAGCCCATCCACAGGGGCCTTTTACTATGGCTACACCTTC.

The genes are TRBV11-2 and TRBJ2-2; D gene unclear. Germline loops: CDR1 SGHAT, CDR2 FQNNGV. Trimming removed 5 bases at V and 1 base at J, with 14 bases between. The CDR3 runs 16 residues. In DNA, the CDR3 is TGTGCCAGCAGCCCGAGTCAAATGCTGAACACCGGGGAGCTGTTTTTT. Amino acid sequence: CASSPSQMLNTGELFF.

This chain connects TRBV4-3 to TRBJ2-5, with D maybe TRBD2 (6 bases). V was pared by 3 bases and J by 4 bases, with 12 bases between. The CDR3 consists of 14 residues. Germline CDR1 reads LGHNA; CDR2 reads YSLEER. The CDR3 is CASSQGGIAETQYF. The DNA of the CDR3 is TGCGCCAGCAGCCAGGGGGGTATCGCAGAGACCCAGTACTTC.

The gene calls are TRBV2 and TRBJ2-7; 9 bases are shared with TRBD1. Trimming cost V 8 bases and J 5 bases; bases outside gene matches: 7. The germline CDR1 and CDR2 sequences are SNHLY and FYNNEI. The CDR3 has 13 residues. The CDR3 protein is CASWDRVSNEQYF. CDR3 bases: TGTGCCAGCTGGGACAGGGTAAGCAACGAGCAGTACTTC.

The chain recombines TRBV7-9 with TRBJ2-1; D remains unclear. The ends were cut back, 0 bases at V and 0 bases at J, with 12 bases in the middle. Germline CDR1 SEHNR, CDR2 FQNEAQ (reference sequence). The CDR3 is 17 residues long. This CDR3 is CASSLARYFSSYNEQFF. The CDR3 nucleotides read TGTGCCAGCAGCTTAGCGCGCTACTTCAGCTCCTACAATGAGCAGTTCTTC.

The chain links TRBV6-5 to TRBJ1-1; D not certain. The CDR3 has 14 residues. V was clipped by 4 bases and J by 6 bases, with 15 bases between them. Germline CDR1 MNHEY, CDR2 SVGAGI. The CDR3 loop is CASSSASGGAEAFF. The CDR3, as DNA: TGTGCCAGCAGTTCGGCCTCGGGCGGAGCTGAAGCTTTCTTT.

The chain combines TRBV6-6 with TRBJ1-5; TRBD1 is a possible D gene (5 bases). V shed 2 bases and J shed 4 bases, with 15 bases lying between them. CDR3 length: 16 residues. The germline V gene encodes CDR1 MNHNY and CDR2 SVGAGI (reference sequence). The CDR3 is CASSYPPQGRNQPQHF. The CDR3 nucleotides read TGTGCCAGCAGTTACCCTCCTCAGGGACGGAATCAGCCCCAGCATTTT.

The chain joins TRBV9 to TRBJ2-5; weak D call: TRBD2 (6 bases). CDR1 and CDR2 from the germline V gene are SGDLS and YYNGEE. CDR3 length equals 13 residues. Trimming took 4 bases from V and 1 from J, leaving 8 bases between them. For the CDR3, the DNA is TGTGCCAGCAGCCCCGGGGGCCAAGAGACCCAGTACTTC. This translates into CASSPGGQETQYF.

The gene calls are TRBV7-9 and TRBJ2-1; possibly TRBD1 or TRBD2 for D (5 bases each). CDR1 and CDR2 from the germline V gene are SEHNR and FQNEAQ (reference sequence). Trimming left V 1 base short and J 8 bases short, with 12 bases between. The CDR3 loop spans 14 amino acids. The CDR3 loop is CASSLVGDRDEQFF. DNA for the CDR3: TGTGCCAGCAGCTTAGTGGGGGATAGGGATGAGCAGTTCTTC.

The chain joins TRBV6-5 to TRBJ1-6; D remains unclear. V was pared by 2 bases and J by 10 bases, with 12 bases between. Germline V gives CDR1 MNHEY, CDR2 SVGAGI. The CDR3 is 14 amino acids. The chain's CDR3 is CASSYVPLGSPLHF. The CDR3 coding sequence is TGTGCCAGCAGTTACGTCCCCTTAGGCTCACCCCTCCACTTT.

V and J are TRBV6-5 and TRBJ1-2; 8 bases are shared with TRBD1. The CDR3 is made up of 14 amino acids. Germline CDR1 is MNHEY and CDR2 is SVGAGI. Losses at the gene ends were 6 bases for V and 4 bases for J; bases not matched to a gene: 7. CDR3 nucleotides: TGTGCCAGCAGGGAAAGGACAGGGATCTATGGCTACACCTTC. Residues: CASRERTGIYGYTF.

V usage is TRBV28 and J usage is TRBJ2-3, with D possibly TRBD1 on 5 matching bases. The CDR3 has 16 amino acids. V shed 7 bases and J shed 0 bases, with 17 bases lying between them. CDR1 and CDR2 from the germline V gene are MDHEN and SYDVKM. This CDR3 is CASTSGGAWSTDTQYF. The CDR3 DNA follows: TGTGCCAGCACCTCAGGTGGGGCGTGGAGCACAGATACGCAGTATTTT.

This clone has a single count. CDR3 sequence: CASRKGGVSNTIYF. CDR3 sequence (DNA): TGTGCCAGCCGTAAGGGCGGGGTCTCAAACACCATATATTTT. This chain links TRBV28 with TRBJ1-3; D not resolved. The CDR3 is 14 residues long. CDR1 and CDR2 from the germline V gene are MDHEN and SYDVKM. With 8 bases removed from V and 6 bases from J, the gap between germline ends came to 17 bases.

The genes are TRBV28 and TRBJ2-7; unclear D gene. This CDR3 comprises 11 residues. Trimming removed 3 bases from V and 3 bases from J, with 3 bases in between. Germline values: CDR1 MDHEN, CDR2 SYDVKM. The CDR3 DNA sequence: TGTGCCAGCAGTTTTGTCTACGAGCAGTACTTC. The encoded protein is CASSFVYEQYF.

The gene calls are TRBV9 and TRBJ2-2; tentatively, D is TRBD2 (5 bases). Germline V lookup: CDR1 SGDLS, CDR2 YYNGEE. This CDR3 comprises 19 residues. V was trimmed by 0 bases and J by 2 bases, leaving 20 bases between them. The CDR3 spells CASSVAWPSRRLNTGELFF. DNA of the CDR3: TGTGCCAGCAGCGTAGCTTGGCCTAGCAGGCGATTAAACACCGGGGAGCTGTTTTTT.

The chain recombines TRBV9 with TRBJ2-7; 8 bases are a match to TRBD1. The ends lost 5 bases at V and 1 base at J; junction bases unmatched: 5. CDR1 is SGDLS, CDR2 YYNGEE, per germline. CDR3 length equals 14 residues. The CDR3: CASSPGQESYEQYF. The DNA of the CDR3 is TGTGCCAGCAGTCCGGGACAGGAATCCTACGAGCAGTACTTC.

The chain uses TRBV6-5 and TRBJ2-1; D remains unclear. This CDR3 comprises 15 residues. Trimming stripped 7 bases from V and 0 bases from J, with 13 bases between. Germline V gene data show CDR1 as MNHEY and CDR2 as SVGAGI. CDR3 protein: CASTPGLLSYNEQFF. The DNA for the CDR3 is TGTGCCAGCACACCCGGCTTACTCTCCTACAATGAGCAGTTCTTC.

The rearrangement uses TRBV19 and TRBJ2-7, with 10 bases matching TRBD2. The V and J ends lost 6 bases and 2 bases, in that order; junction bases with no gene match: 4. This CDR3 comprises 14 residues. Germline CDR1 LNHDA, CDR2 SQIVND (reference sequence). The CDR3 nucleotides are TGTGCCAGTAGAGTAGCGGGAGGACCCTACGAGCAGTACTTC. The encoded protein is CASRVAGGPYEQYF. The whole variable domain, remainder taken from reference TRBV19 and TRBJ2-7, is DGGITQSPKYLFRKEGQNVTLSCEQNLNHDAMYWYRQDPGQGLRLIYYSQIVNDFQKGDIAEGYSVSREKKESFPLTVTSAQKNPTAFYLCASRVAGGPYEQYFGPGTRLTVT.